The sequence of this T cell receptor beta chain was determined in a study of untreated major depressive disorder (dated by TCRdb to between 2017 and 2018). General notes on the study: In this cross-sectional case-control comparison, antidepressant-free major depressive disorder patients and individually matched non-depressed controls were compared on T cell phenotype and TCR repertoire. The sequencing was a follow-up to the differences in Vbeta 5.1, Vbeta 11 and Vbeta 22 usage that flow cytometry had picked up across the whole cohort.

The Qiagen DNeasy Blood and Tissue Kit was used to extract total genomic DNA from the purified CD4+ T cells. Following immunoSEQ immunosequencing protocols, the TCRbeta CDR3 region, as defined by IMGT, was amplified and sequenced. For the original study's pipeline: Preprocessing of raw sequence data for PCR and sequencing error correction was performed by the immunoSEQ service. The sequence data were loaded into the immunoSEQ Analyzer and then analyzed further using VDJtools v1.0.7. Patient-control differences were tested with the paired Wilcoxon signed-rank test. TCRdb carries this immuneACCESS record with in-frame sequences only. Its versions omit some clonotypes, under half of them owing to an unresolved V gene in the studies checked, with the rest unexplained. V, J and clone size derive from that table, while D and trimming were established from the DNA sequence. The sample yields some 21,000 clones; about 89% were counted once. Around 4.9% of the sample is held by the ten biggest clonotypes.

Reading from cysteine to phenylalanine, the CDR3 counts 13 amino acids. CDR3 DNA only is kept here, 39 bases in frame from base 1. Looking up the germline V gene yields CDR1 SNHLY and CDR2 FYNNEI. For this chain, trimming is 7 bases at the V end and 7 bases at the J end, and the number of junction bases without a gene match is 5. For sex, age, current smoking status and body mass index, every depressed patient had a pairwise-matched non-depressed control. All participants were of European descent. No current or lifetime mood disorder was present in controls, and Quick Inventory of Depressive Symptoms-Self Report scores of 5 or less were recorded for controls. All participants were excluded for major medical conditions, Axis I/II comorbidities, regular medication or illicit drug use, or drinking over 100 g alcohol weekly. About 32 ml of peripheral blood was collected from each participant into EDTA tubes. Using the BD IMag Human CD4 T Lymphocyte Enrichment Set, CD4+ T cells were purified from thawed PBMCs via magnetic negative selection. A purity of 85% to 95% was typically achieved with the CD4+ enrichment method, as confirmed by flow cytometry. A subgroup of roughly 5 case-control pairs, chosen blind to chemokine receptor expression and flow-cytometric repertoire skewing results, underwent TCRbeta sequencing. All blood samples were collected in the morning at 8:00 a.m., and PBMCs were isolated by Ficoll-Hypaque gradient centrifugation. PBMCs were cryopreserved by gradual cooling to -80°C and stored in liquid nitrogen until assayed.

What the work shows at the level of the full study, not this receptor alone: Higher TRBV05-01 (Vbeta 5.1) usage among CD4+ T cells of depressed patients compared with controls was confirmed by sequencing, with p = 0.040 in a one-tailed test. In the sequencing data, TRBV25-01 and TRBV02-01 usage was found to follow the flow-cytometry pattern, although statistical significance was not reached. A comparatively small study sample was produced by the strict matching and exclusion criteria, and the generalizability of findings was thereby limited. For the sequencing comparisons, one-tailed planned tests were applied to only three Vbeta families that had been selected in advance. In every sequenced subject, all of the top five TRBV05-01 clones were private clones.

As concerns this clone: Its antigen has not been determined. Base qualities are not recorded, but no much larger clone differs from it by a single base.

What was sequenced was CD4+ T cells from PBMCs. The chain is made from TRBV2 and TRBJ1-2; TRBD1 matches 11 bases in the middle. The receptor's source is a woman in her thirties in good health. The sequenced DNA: TGTGCCAGCAATGGACAGGGGGCCGGTGGCTACACCTTC. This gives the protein CASNGQGAGGYTF.